This T cell receptor (beta chain) originates from a study of identifying expanded T cells in peripheral blood. Only in-frame clones appear in the TCRdb table, and some are missing; sequencing was by immunoSEQ multiplex PCR. The profile shows about 85,000 clones, around nine tenths of them singletons. Trimming stripped 7 bases from V and 1 base from J, with 10 bases between. This CDR3 comprises 14 residues. CDR1 is SNHLY, CDR2 FYNNEI, per germline. The clonotype originates from a person aged 18-69 years in good health. The chain carries TRBV2 and TRBJ2-2; D remains unclear. The sequencing input was blood. The CDR3 sequence is CASIVVMNTGELFF. The DNA of the CDR3 is TGTGCCAGCATCGTGGTGATGAACACCGGGGAGCTGTTTTTT. The full variable domain, its missing parts supplied by reference TRBV2 and TRBJ2-2, is EPEVTQTPSHQVTQMGQEVILRCVPISNHLYFYWYRQILGQKVEFLVSFYNNEISEKSEIFDDQFSVERPDGSNFTLKIRSTKLEDSAMYFCASIVVMNTGELFFGEGSRLTVL.